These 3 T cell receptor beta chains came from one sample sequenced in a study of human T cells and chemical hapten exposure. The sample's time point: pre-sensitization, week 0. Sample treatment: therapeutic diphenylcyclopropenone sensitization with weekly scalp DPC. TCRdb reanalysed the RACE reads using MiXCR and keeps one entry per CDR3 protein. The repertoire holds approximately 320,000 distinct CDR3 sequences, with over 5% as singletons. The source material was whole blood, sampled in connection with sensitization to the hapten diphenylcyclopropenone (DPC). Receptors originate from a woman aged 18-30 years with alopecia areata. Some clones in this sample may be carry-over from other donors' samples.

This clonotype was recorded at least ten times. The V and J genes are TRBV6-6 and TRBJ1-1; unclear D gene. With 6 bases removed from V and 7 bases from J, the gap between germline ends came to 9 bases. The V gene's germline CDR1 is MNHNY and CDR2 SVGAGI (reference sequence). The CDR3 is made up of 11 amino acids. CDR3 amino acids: CASSYGNEAFF. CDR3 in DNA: TGTGCCAGCAGCTACGGCAATGAAGCTTTCTTT.

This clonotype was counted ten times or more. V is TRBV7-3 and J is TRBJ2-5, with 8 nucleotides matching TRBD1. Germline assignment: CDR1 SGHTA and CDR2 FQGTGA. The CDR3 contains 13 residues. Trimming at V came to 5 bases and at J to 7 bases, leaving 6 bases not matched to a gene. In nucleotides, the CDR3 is TGTGCCAGCAGCCCCGACACAGGGGGGACCCAGTACTTC. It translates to CASSPDTGGTQYF.

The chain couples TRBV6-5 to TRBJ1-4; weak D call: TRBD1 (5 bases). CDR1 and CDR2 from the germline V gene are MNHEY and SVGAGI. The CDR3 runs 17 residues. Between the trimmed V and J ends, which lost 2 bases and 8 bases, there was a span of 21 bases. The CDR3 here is CASSYTTRIYEGEKLFF. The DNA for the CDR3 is TGTGCCAGCAGTTACACCACCCGTATCTACGAGGGGGAAAAACTGTTTTTT.